This TCR beta chain was identified in a study of blood T cell repertoires in COVID-19. Only one count was recorded for this clone. Per the authors' pipeline: Amplifying reference gene primers gave estimates of nucleated cell counts. Produced via immunoSEQ multiplex PCR; TCRdb's table is partial and in-frame only. V, J and clone size were drawn from that table, and D and trimming were deduced from the DNA. Of roughly 21,000 clones listed, around 82% are singletons. Between the trimmed V and J ends, which lost 0 bases and 0 bases, there was a span of 10 bases. CDR3 length equals 16 residues. Germline loops: CDR1 SGHDT, CDR2 YYEEEE.

The source material was peripheral blood. The receptor comes from a human donor in a cohort sampled during active COVID-19. The chain is built from TRBV5-6 and TRBJ1-3; weak D call: TRBD1 (5 bases). The CDR3 sequence: CASSLETGGSGNTIYF. CDR3 in DNA: TGTGCCAGCAGCTTGGAGACGGGGGGCTCTGGAAACACCATATATTTT.